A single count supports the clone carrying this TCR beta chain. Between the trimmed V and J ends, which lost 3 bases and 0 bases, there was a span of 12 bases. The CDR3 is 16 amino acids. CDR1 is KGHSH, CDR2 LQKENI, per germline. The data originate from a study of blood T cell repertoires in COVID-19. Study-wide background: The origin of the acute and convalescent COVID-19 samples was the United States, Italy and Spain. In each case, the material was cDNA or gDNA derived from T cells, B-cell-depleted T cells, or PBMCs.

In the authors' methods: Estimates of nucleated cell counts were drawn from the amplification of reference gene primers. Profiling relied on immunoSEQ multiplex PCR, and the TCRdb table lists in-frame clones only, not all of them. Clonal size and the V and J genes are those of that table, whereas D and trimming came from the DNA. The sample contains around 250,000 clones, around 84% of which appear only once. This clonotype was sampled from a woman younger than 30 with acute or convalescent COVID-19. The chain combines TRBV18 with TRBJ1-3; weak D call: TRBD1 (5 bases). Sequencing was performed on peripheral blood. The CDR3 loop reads CASSPADSRSGNTIYF. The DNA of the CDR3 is TGTGCCAGCTCACCCGCTGACAGCCGCTCTGGAAACACCATATATTTT. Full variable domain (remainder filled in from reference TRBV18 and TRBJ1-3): NAGVMQNPRHLVRRRGQEARLRCSPMKGHSHVYWYRQLPEEGLKFMVYLQKENIIDESGMPKERFSAEFPKEGPSILRIQQVVRGDSAAYFCASSPADSRSGNTIYFGEGSWLTVV.